The 26 T cell receptor beta chains given below trace back to one sample, sequenced in a study of T cells after yellow fever vaccination. TCRdb reprocessed the 5' RACE reads with MiXCR, giving one entry per CDR3 protein. The sample lists hundreds of thousands of distinct CDR3 sequences, more than 9% occurring once. This sample comprised PBMCs, obtained on the day of the yellow fever booster vaccination. The source of these receptors is a man between 25 and 39 years old who received the YFV17D yellow fever vaccine.

This clonotype has only a few counts. The chain employs TRBV6-5 and TRBJ2-1; D is uncertain. CDR3 size: 13 residues. Germline V gene data show CDR1 as MNHEY and CDR2 as SVGAGI. The V and J ends lost 2 bases and 5 bases respectively, with 7 bases between them. The CDR3 is CASSYDGDNEQFF. DNA for the CDR3: TGTGCCAGCAGTTACGATGGGGACAATGAGCAGTTCTTC.

The table lists this clonotype with a few counts. This rearrangement joins TRBV29-1 to TRBJ2-7; 7 nucleotides match TRBD1. Germline loops: CDR1 SQVTM, CDR2 ANQGSEA. The CDR3 runs to 14 residues. Losses at the gene ends were 3 bases for V and 3 bases for J; bases not matched to a gene: 8. This chain's CDR3 is CSVEFQTGYYEQYF. For the CDR3, the DNA is TGCAGCGTTGAGTTTCAGACAGGGTACTACGAGCAGTACTTC.

V is TRBV29-1 and J is TRBJ2-7; 10 bases agree with TRBD1. Germline loops: CDR1 SQVTM, CDR2 ANQGSEA. With 6 bases clipped from V and 7 bases from J, the junction kept 12 bases outside the gene matches. This CDR3 comprises 14 residues. Written as DNA, the CDR3 is TGCAGCGTAGATTTCCGGGACAGGGGTGGTGAGCAGTACTTC. This gives the protein CSVDFRDRGGEQYF.

V and J are TRBV29-1 and TRBJ1-1; 8 nucleotides match TRBD1. V lost 7 bases, J lost 6 bases, and 10 bases stayed unmatched. The CDR3 covers 13 residues. The V gene's germline CDR1 is SQVTM and CDR2 ANQGSEA. The CDR3 protein is CSAPQGALPEAFF. DNA of the CDR3: TGCAGCGCCCCGCAGGGGGCGCTCCCTGAAGCTTTCTTT.

This clonotype came up a few times. The chain employs TRBV6-5 and TRBJ2-1, with D unclear. Germline assignment: CDR1 MNHEY and CDR2 SVGAGI. V was pared by 0 bases and J by 3 bases, with 6 bases between. CDR3 length: 14 residues. The CDR3 DNA reads TGTGCCAGCAGTTACTCGAATCGCTACAATGAGCAGTTCTTC. Translation: CASSYSNRYNEQFF.

This clonotype has more than one count but fewer than ten. This chain links TRBV12-3 or TRBV12-4 with TRBJ2-1, with unresolved D. CDR3 length: 13 residues. Trimming took 1 base from V and 8 from J, leaving 9 bases between them. This chain's CDR3 is CASSLGSSHEQFF. Here the CDR3 DNA reads TGTGCCAGCAGTTTAGGGTCATCCCATGAGCAGTTCTTC.

This clonotype was seen a few times. The chain has TRBV12-3 or TRBV12-4 and TRBJ2-1, with TRBD2 identical over 15 bases. The CDR3 sequence is 18 residues long. J was trimmed by 7 bases and V by 5 bases; bases with no gene match: 12. CDR3 residues: CASSLFRTSGRVDNEQFF. The CDR3 DNA reads TGTGCCAGCAGTCTGTTTCGGACTAGCGGGAGGGTTGATAATGAGCAGTTCTTC.

The gene calls are TRBV3-1 and TRBJ2-5; 8 nucleotides line up with TRBD1. J lost 1 base, V lost 4 bases, and 8 bases had no gene match. The CDR3 totals 16 residues. Germline assignment: CDR1 LGHDT and CDR2 YNNKEL (reference sequence). CDR3 region: CASSLHRGTGQETQYF. The CDR3 DNA is TGTGCCAGCAGCCTCCACAGGGGGACGGGCCAAGAGACCCAGTACTTC.

The CDR3 bases are TGCAGCGTCCTGGACACAGATACGCAGTATTTT. Amino acid sequence: CSVLDTDTQYF. The chain links TRBV29-1 to TRBJ2-3; D remains unclear. This CDR3 has 11 residues. Germline loops: CDR1 SQVTM, CDR2 ANQGSEA. V shed 6 bases and J shed 2 bases, with 6 bases lying between them.

A few counts support this clonotype. V and J are TRBV11-2 and TRBJ1-2; D gene ambiguous. The V end lost 0 bases, the J end lost 8 bases, and 10 bases lay between the germline ends. The CDR3 is made up of 13 amino acids. The V gene's germline CDR1 is SGHAT and CDR2 FQNNGV. CDR3 bases: TGTGCCAGCAGCTTAGATGCTCGGAACGGCTACACCTTC. Its translation: CASSLDARNGYTF.

The chain employs TRBV4-2 and TRBJ2-1; TRBD2 agrees at 7 bases. Trimming at V came to 2 bases and at J to 13 bases, leaving 5 bases not matched to a gene. CDR1 is LGHNA, CDR2 YNFKEQ, per germline. This CDR3 contains 12 residues. The DNA for the CDR3 is TGTGCCAGCAGCCAACCCCAGGGACTACAGTTCTTC. Translation: CASSQPQGLQFF.

The V call is TRBV6-5, the J call TRBJ2-7, with no clear D. V lost 2 bases and J 1 base, leaving 6 bases between the germline ends. This CDR3 contains 13 residues. Germline lookup yields CDR1 MNHEY and CDR2 SVGAGI. The CDR3 sequence: CASSYSYSYEQYF. The CDR3 nucleotides are TGTGCCAGCAGTTACAGTTATTCCTACGAGCAGTACTTC.

A note on this clonotype: This sequence may be a read error, since a much larger clone differs from it by one base. The chain is built from TRBV6-1 and TRBJ1-3, with 7 bases that match TRBD1. This CDR3 contains 14 residues. Losses at the gene ends were 8 bases for V and 4 bases for J; bases not matched to a gene: 8. Looked up from germline, CDR1 is MNHNS and CDR2 is SASEGT. The CDR3 DNA reads TGTGCCAGCGAGGGGACAGCCAAAGGAAACACCATATATTTT. Its translation: CASEGTAKGNTIYF.

In its sample, this clonotype was seen a few times. This chain uses TRBV7-3 with TRBJ2-3, with TRBD2 matching over 12 bases. Germline CDR1 and CDR2: SGHTA and FQGTGA. The CDR3 spans 19 residues. With V trimmed by 3 bases and J by 0 bases, 10 bases remained unmatched. Written as DNA, the CDR3 is TGTGCCAGCAGCTTCAACACCGGGACTAGCGGGTCTAGCACAGATACGCAGTATTTT. This gives the protein CASSFNTGTSGSSTDTQYF.

A note on this clonotype: At one end the junction does not follow the germline gene, possibly because of a read error. The rearrangement uses TRBV2 and TRBJ2-3; 11 bases agree with TRBD2. CDR3 size: 17 residues. CDR1 and CDR2 from the germline V gene are SNHLY and FYNNEI. CDR3 amino acids: CARSPGTSGTLVDTQYF. The DNA for the CDR3 is TGTGCCCGCAGCCCCGGGACTAGCGGAACTTTGGTAGATACGCAGTATTTT.

This clonotype was observed a single time. The chain recombines TRBV7-2 with TRBJ2-5; D possibly matches TRBD1 or TRBD2 (7 bases each). Trimming shortened V by 1 base and J by 2 bases, and 14 bases separated the two germline ends. The length of the CDR3 is 16 residues. The germline V gene has CDR1 SGHTA and CDR2 FQGNSA. CDR3 DNA sequence: TGTGCCAGCAGCTTAGTTGGGGGGGGACAGCAAGAGACCCAGTACTTC. Translating gives CASSLVGGGQQETQYF.

V usage is TRBV20-1 and J usage is TRBJ1-5; D call uncertain. V lost 0 bases to trimming and J lost 1 base, with 7 bases between them. Germline V CDR1 and CDR2: DFQATT, SNEGSKA (reference sequence). This CDR3 comprises 14 residues. Here the CDR3 reads CSAREPESNQPQHF. CDR3 bases: TGCAGTGCTAGAGAACCAGAGAGCAATCAGCCCCAGCATTTT.

This clonotype has a handful of counts. The chain uses TRBV29-1 and TRBJ2-5, with TRBD2 as a possible D gene (6 bases). CDR1 and CDR2 (germline): SQVTM, ANQGSEA. Trimming removed 5 bases from V and 0 bases from J, with 7 bases in between. The CDR3 has 12 residues. CDR3 nucleotides: TGCAGCGTTTTAGCGGACCAAGAGACCCAGTACTTC. Translated, it gives CSVLADQETQYF. The full variable domain, rest sourced from reference TRBV29-1 and TRBJ2-5, is SAVISQKPSRDICQRGTSLTIQCQVDSQVTMMFWYRQQPGQSLTLIATANQGSEATYESGFVIDKFPISRPNLTFSTLTVSNMSPEDSSIYLCSVLADQETQYFGPGTRLLVL.

Ten or more counts support this clonotype. The J gene is TRBJ2-7, the V gene TRBV11-2; D unresolved. CDR1 is SGHAT and CDR2 is FQNNGV in the germline V gene. The germline V and J ends were trimmed by 1 base and 0 bases, with 7 bases remaining between them. This CDR3 spans 14 amino acids. This CDR3 is CASSLVYSSYEQYF. The CDR3 DNA follows: TGTGCCAGCAGCTTAGTTTACTCCTCCTACGAGCAGTACTTC.

This clonotype was seen once. The rearrangement links TRBV27 to TRBJ2-5; TRBD2 might be the D (5 bases). V lost 8 bases, J lost 3 bases, and 16 bases lay in between. This CDR3 contains 14 residues. The germline V gene has CDR1 MNHEY and CDR2 SMNVEV (reference sequence). Here the CDR3 DNA reads TGTGCCAGCTCCACTAGGAGCCATAAAGAGACCCAGTACTTC. Translation gives CASSTRSHKETQYF.

This clonotype was seen a handful of times. The V and J genes are TRBV19 and TRBJ1-5; D gene ambiguous. The length of the CDR3 is 13 residues. Germline loops: CDR1 LNHDA, CDR2 SQIVND (reference sequence). The ends were cut back, 5 bases at V and 8 bases at J, with 13 bases in the middle. CDR3 sequence reads: CASSDQDSKPQHF. The DNA for the CDR3 is TGTGCCAGTAGTGACCAAGATTCAAAGCCCCAGCATTTT.

In its sample, this clonotype was seen a few times. The chain recombines TRBV7-2 with TRBJ2-3; possible D gene TRBD1, 6 bases. This CDR3 is 13 amino acids long. The V end was cut by 8 bases, the J end by 2 bases, with 11 bases between. Germline V CDR1 and CDR2: SGHTA, FQGNSA. The CDR3 DNA is TGTGCCAGCGCACAGGGCTACACAGATACGCAGTATTTT. This codes for CASAQGYTDTQYF.

The chain is built from TRBV5-5 and TRBJ2-1, with D possibly being TRBD1 or TRBD2 (5 bases each). The CDR3 extends over 16 amino acids. V was trimmed by 4 bases and J by 6 bases, leaving 20 bases between them. The germline V gene has CDR1 SGHKS and CDR2 YYEKEE (reference sequence). CDR3 DNA sequence: TGTGCCAGCAGCGTCCTAGGGACCAGCGACCCCAATGAGCAGTTCTTC. Amino acid sequence: CASSVLGTSDPNEQFF.

This clonotype was observed a handful of times. The V gene is TRBV4-1, the J gene TRBJ2-5; TRBD1 matches 9 bases. J was trimmed by 3 bases and V by 4 bases; bases with no gene match: 12. CDR3 length: 17 residues. Germline V CDR1 and CDR2: MGHRA, YSYEKL. CDR3 in amino acids: CASSLYGGTGLEETQYF. The CDR3 nucleotides read TGCGCCAGCAGCCTCTACGGGGGGACAGGGTTAGAAGAGACCCAGTACTTC.

The table lists this clonotype with a few counts. The chain is built from TRBV5-1 and TRBJ2-7; maybe TRBD1 (6 bases). The V end was cut by 5 bases, the J end by 6 bases, with 18 bases between. The CDR3 is made up of 14 amino acids. CDR1 and CDR2 from the germline V gene are SGHRS and YFSETQ. The CDR3, as DNA: TGCGCCAGCAGTTCGGTATTGGGGGCAAGCGAGCAGTACTTC. Its protein product is CASSSVLGASEQYF.

The chain combines TRBV3-1 with TRBJ2-7; D gene unclear. Per the germline V gene, CDR1 is LGHDT and CDR2 is YNNKEL (reference sequence). Trimming cost V 4 bases and J 7 bases, with 14 bases left between them. The length of the CDR3 is 13 residues. CDR3 DNA sequence: TGTGCCAGCAGCCTTCCTACGGTCGGGGAGCAGTACTTC. Translation gives CASSLPTVGEQYF.